A selection of T cell receptor beta chains follows, all from one sample in a study of T cells in Graves' hyperthyroidism and ophthalmopathy. TCRdb redid the calling of the multiplex PCR reads with MiXCR, one entry per CDR3 protein. Found here are about 500,000 distinct CDR3 sequences, about 16% of them singletons; the top ten hold 25% to 30%. Sequenced material: blood. The receptors here all came from a woman aged 30 to 39 with Graves' ophthalmopathy. The CDR3 runs from the conserved cysteine through the conserved F or W. Fields, in order: V gene, clone size, D gene, J gene, CDR3 DNA, CDR3 protein. The D gene is left open where the match is weak. Rows may omit the clone size; those that give it use once, few, many or a size class.

v_gene: TRBV27
abundance: .
d_gene: TRBD2
j_gene: TRBJ2-7
CDR3nt: TGTGCCAGCAGTCCCCCGGGACTAGCCCAGTACGAGCAGTACTTC
CDR3aa: CASSPPGLAQYEQYF

v_gene: TRBV12-3/TRBV12-4
abundance: few
d_gene: TRBD2
j_gene: TRBJ2-1
CDR3nt: TGTGCCAGCAGCCGGGGACTAGCGGGAGGGCCAGTAGAGGGTGAGCAGTTCTTC
CDR3aa: CASSRGLAGGPVEGEQFF

v_gene: TRBV7-8
abundance: few
d_gene: .
j_gene: TRBJ2-5
CDR3nt: TGTGCCAGCAGCTTAGACAGGGGACTTCAAGAGACCCAGTACTTC
CDR3aa: CASSLDRGLQETQYF

v_gene: TRBV3-1
abundance: .
d_gene: .
j_gene: TRBJ2-1
CDR3nt: TGTGCCAGCACTTCAACCGGGATTCCTTACAATGAGCAGTTCTTC
CDR3aa: CASTSTGIPYNEQFF

v_gene: TRBV20-1
abundance: many
d_gene: .
j_gene: TRBJ2-7
CDR3nt: TGCAGTGCTAGAGGGGGGATAAGGGAAGTATCCTACGAGCAGTACTTC
CDR3aa: CSARGGIREVSYEQYF

v_gene: TRBV12-3/TRBV12-4
abundance: few
d_gene: TRBD1
j_gene: TRBJ2-1
CDR3nt: TGTGCCAGCAGTCATATCCCGGGACAGGGGAACTACAATGAGCAGTTCTTC
CDR3aa: CASSHIPGQGNYNEQFF

v_gene: TRBV12-3/TRBV12-4
abundance: many
d_gene: .
j_gene: TRBJ1-5
CDR3nt: TGTGCCAGCAGTTTAAGACGGAGTGATAGCAATCAGCCCCAGCATTTT
CDR3aa: CASSLRRSDSNQPQHF

v_gene: TRBV28
abundance: many
d_gene: TRBD1
j_gene: TRBJ1-3
CDR3nt: TGTGCCACCTCGACAGGGAGTTTATCTGGAAACACCATATATTTT
CDR3aa: CATSTGSLSGNTIYF

v_gene: TRBV5-6
abundance: many
d_gene: .
j_gene: TRBJ2-3
CDR3nt: TGTGCCAGCAGCGACATGCGTGAAATTATCAACACAGATACGCAGTATTTT
CDR3aa: CASSDMREIINTDTQYF

v_gene: TRBV20-1
abundance: many
d_gene: TRBD2
j_gene: TRBJ2-1
CDR3nt: TGCAGTGCTAGAGAGGAAACGGGACTAGGAGGTGACAATGAGCAGTTCTTC
CDR3aa: CSAREETGLGGDNEQFF

v_gene: TRBV7-2
abundance: many
d_gene: TRBD2
j_gene: TRBJ2-3
CDR3nt: TGTGCCAGCGGCGGACTAGCGGGGGGGCGCACAGATACGCAGTATTTT
CDR3aa: CASGGLAGGRTDTQYF

v_gene: TRBV4-1
abundance: few
d_gene: .
j_gene: TRBJ1-6
CDR3nt: TGCGCCAGCGGACGGAGTGTTAATTCACCCCTCCACTTT
CDR3aa: CASGRSVNSPLHF

v_gene: TRBV7-9
abundance: many
d_gene: TRBD2
j_gene: TRBJ2-7
CDR3nt: TGTGCCAGCAGCTTAGGGCCCCAGAAAGCGGGAGACGAGCAGTACTTC
CDR3aa: CASSLGPQKAGDEQYF

v_gene: TRBV5-8
abundance: .
d_gene: .
j_gene: TRBJ2-2
CDR3nt: TGTGCCAGCAGCTTTGCTGTGTTTATCACCGGGGAGCTGTTTTTT
CDR3aa: CASSFAVFITGELFF

v_gene: TRBV20-1
abundance: .
d_gene: .
j_gene: TRBJ2-2
CDR3nt: TGCAGTGCTACCTCCGGGGGCCTCGGAACCGGGGAGCTGTTTTTT
CDR3aa: CSATSGGLGTGELFF

v_gene: TRBV7-6
abundance: .
d_gene: TRBD2
j_gene: TRBJ2-1
CDR3nt: TGTGCCAGCAGCTTGACAGGGGGGGGACTAGCGGGGTACAATGAGCAGTTCTTC
CDR3aa: CASSLTGGGLAGYNEQFF

v_gene: TRBV9
abundance: many
d_gene: .
j_gene: TRBJ2-3
CDR3nt: TGTGCCAGCAGCGTAGCGAGCGGTAGCCTCACAGATACGCAGTATTTT
CDR3aa: CASSVASGSLTDTQYF